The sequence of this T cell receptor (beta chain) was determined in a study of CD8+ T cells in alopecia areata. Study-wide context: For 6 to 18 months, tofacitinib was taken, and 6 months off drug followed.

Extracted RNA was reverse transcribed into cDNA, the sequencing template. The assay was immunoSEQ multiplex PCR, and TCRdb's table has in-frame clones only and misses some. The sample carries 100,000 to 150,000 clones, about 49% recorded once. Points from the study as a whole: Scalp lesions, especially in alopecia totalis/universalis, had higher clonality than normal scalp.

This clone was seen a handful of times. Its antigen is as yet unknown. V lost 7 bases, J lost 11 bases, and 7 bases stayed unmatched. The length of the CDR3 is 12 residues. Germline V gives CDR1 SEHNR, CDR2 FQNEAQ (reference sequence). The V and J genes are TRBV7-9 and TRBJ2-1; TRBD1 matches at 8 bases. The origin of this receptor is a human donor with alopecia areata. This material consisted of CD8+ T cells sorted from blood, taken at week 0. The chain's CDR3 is CASTLGQDKQFF. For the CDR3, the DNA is TGTGCCAGCACCCTGGGACAGGATAAGCAGTTCTTC. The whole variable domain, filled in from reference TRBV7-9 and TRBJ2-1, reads DTGVSQNPRHKITKRGQNVTFRCDPISEHNRLYWYRQTLGQGPEFLTYFQNEAQLEKSRLLSDRFSAERPKGSFSTLEIQRTEQGDSAMYLCASTLGQDKQFFGPGTRLTVL.